A selection of T cell receptor beta chains follows, all from one sample in a study of control samples from healthy donors and cancer patients. The data were produced by immunoSEQ multiplex PCR, yet TCRdb's version contains in-frame clones alone and is incomplete. The table shows some 150,000 clones, with about 94% occurring only once. Sequences were obtained from blood. The receptors come from a man in his forties or fifties in good health. CDR3s include the opening cysteine and the closing phenylalanine or tryptophan.

j_call v_call cdr3_aa
TRBJ2-1 TRBV30 CAWSSGDKDEQFF
TRBJ2-7 TRBV28 CASRKDLRLAGNYEQYF
TRBJ2-4 TRBV5-6 CASSLVGAGNIQYF
TRBJ1-4 TRBV2 CASSFGTATNEKLFF
TRBJ2-1 TRBV6-4 CASSDSTSGRANEQFF
TRBJ2-3 TRBV3-1/TRBV3-2 CASSQESLAGGLDTQYF
TRBJ1-3 TRBV6-5 CASSTSGQGLFTIYF
TRBJ2-1 TRBV5-1 CASSPKSNEQFF
TRBJ2-7 TRBV28 CASSSLGQGAVEQYF
TRBJ2-1 TRBV4-1 CASSLQGAYNEQFF
TRBJ2-3 TRBV5-6 CASSLALAGTDTQYF